The text below deals with one T cell receptor beta chain. This record belongs to a study of control samples from healthy donors and cancer patients. V dropped 0 bases and J dropped 4; count of bases not matched to a gene: 9. Germline CDR1 SGHRS, CDR2 YFSETQ. CDR3 length: 16 residues. Assay used: immunoSEQ multiplex PCR; TCRdb lists only in-frame clones, some missing. Of more than 150,000 clones detected, about 93% appear once; the ten largest clones hold more than 1.4%. The TCR comes from a man between 18 and 35 years old in good health. Specimen: blood. This sequence joins TRBV5-1 and TRBJ1-2; 7 bases line up with TRBD1. CDR3 nucleotides: TGCGCCAGCAGCTTGGACCCAGGGGGGAAGGTCTATGGCTACACCTTC. Protein sequence: CASSLDPGGKVYGYTF.